This section outlines one T cell receptor (beta chain) sequence together with its context. Its antigen is unknown. The record originates from a study of cytomegalovirus exposure and HLA in healthy donors. The study's findings and limits: One variant, a missense change in DCLRE1C, was linked in a later analysis to TCR beta V- and J-gene trimming. Sequencing depth across donors, presence/absence analyses assumed, was roughly uniform.

Primers: 60 Vbeta forward and 13 Jbeta reverse. TCRdb keeps only in-frame clones here, not all; method: immunoSEQ multiplex PCR. The sample records 210,000 or so clones, about 75% being singletons. This CDR3 region has 19 residues. V was pared by 0 bases and J by 7 bases, with 11 bases of the junction left unmatched. From germline, CDR1 is SGDLS and CDR2 YYNGEE. The sequence derives from a man aged 18 to 30 in good health and CMV-seronegative. The sequenced material came from PBMCs. V and J are TRBV9 and TRBJ2-1; 15 nucleotides align to TRBD2. The CDR3 spells CASSVELPRGTSGRNEQFF. CDR3 DNA sequence: TGTGCCAGCAGCGTAGAACTGCCTCGAGGGACTAGCGGGAGGAATGAGCAGTTCTTC.